Shown below are 10 T cell receptor beta chains from a single sample sequenced in a study of molecular identifiers for immune sequencing clone quantification. One entry per CDR3 protein, called by TCRdb with MiXCR from the PCR reads. This table holds about half a million distinct CDR3 sequences, roughly 25% found once. The specimen sequenced was naive CD8+ T cells from blood, with Jurkat cell RNA spiked in. Documented subset: FACS-sorted CD8+CD4-CCR7+CD45RA+ naive T cells. These receptors all stem from a human donor in good health. Some libraries in this study had Jurkat cell RNA spiked in.

The V call is TRBV11-2, the J call TRBJ2-7; D is ambiguous. The CDR3 has 14 residues. V was shortened by 0 bases and J by 0 bases, with 6 bases between the two germline ends. CDR1 SGHAT and CDR2 FQNNGV come from the germline V gene. The CDR3 coding sequence is TGTGCCAGCAGCTTAGAGATAAGCTCCTACGAGCAGTACTTC. Translation: CASSLEISSYEQYF. The full variable domain, in which reference TRBV11-2 and TRBJ2-7 provide the parts outside the CDR3, is EAGVAQSPRYKIIEKRQSVAFWCNPISGHATLYWYQQILGQGPKLLIQFQNNGVVDDSQLPKDRFSAERLKGVDSTLKIQPAKLEDSAVYLCASSLEISSYEQYFGPGTRLTVT.

The genes are TRBV4-1 and TRBJ2-3; 11 bases agree with TRBD2. Germline lookup yields CDR1 MGHRA and CDR2 YSYEKL. This CDR3 has 18 amino acids. With 1 base clipped from V and 6 bases from J, the junction kept 12 bases outside the gene matches. CDR3 sequence reads: CASSQVPGASGGLDTQYF. As DNA, the CDR3 is TGCGCCAGCAGCCAAGTACCCGGGGCTAGCGGGGGGTTGGATACGCAGTATTTT.

This clonotype appeared a few times. The chain carries TRBV4-3 and TRBJ2-1; D may match TRBD1 or TRBD2 (5 bases each). Germline CDR1 LGHNA, CDR2 YSLEER. V dropped 0 bases and J dropped 6 bases, with 9 bases sitting between them. The CDR3 is 14 amino acids. CDR3 DNA: TGCGCCAGCAGCCAAGATCGGGGCGGCAATGAGCAGTTCTTC. It translates to CASSQDRGGNEQFF.

Notes on this clonotype: A much larger clone lies a single base off, so this may be a read error. The V call is TRBV20-1, the J call TRBJ2-3, with no clear D. The CDR3 sequence is 15 residues long. CDR1 and CDR2 (germline): DFQATT, SNEGSKA (reference sequence). Trimming took 5 bases from V and 0 from J, leaving 15 bases between them. The CDR3 nucleotides read TGCAGTGCTGGGTACTGGGGTATAAGCACAGATACGCAGTATTTT. Its translation: CSAGYWGISTDTQYF.

Comment on this clonotype: A read error is likely, as this CDR3 ends without the conserved phenylalanine or tryptophan. The chain recombines TRBV12-3 or TRBV12-4 with TRBJ1-3, with TRBD1 matching 7 bases. The CDR3 sequence is 16 residues long. Trimming cost V 7 bases and J 4 bases; bases outside gene matches: 13. CDR3 nucleotides: TGTGCCAGCACTCCACTCCCGACAGGGATAGGAAACACCATATATTTA. Protein: CASTPLPTGIGNTIYL.

V and J are TRBV19 and TRBJ2-7; 11 bases align to TRBD2. From germline, CDR1 is LNHDA and CDR2 SQIVND (reference sequence). This CDR3 has 17 amino acids. V shed 4 bases and J 2 bases; nucleotides not matched to a gene: 10. In DNA, the CDR3 is TGTGCCAGTAGTAAGGGTACCCGGGGACTAGCGGCCTACGAGCAGTACTTC. It encodes CASSKGTRGLAAYEQYF. Filled out from reference TRBV19 and TRBJ2-7, the complete variable domain reads DGGITQSPKYLFRKEGQNVTLSCEQNLNHDAMYWYRQDPGQGLRLIYYSQIVNDFQKGDIAEGYSVSREKKESFPLTVTSAQKNPTAFYLCASSKGTRGLAAYEQYFGPGTRLTVT.

As concerns this clonotype: Being one base from a much bigger clone, this may be a read error. This chain uses TRBV6-2 or TRBV6-3 with TRBJ1-1, with TRBD1 identical over 8 bases. The CDR3 consists of 15 residues. The V gene end was trimmed by 7 bases and the J gene end by 6 bases; junction bases not matched to a gene: 13. The V gene's germline CDR1 is MNHEY and CDR2 SVGEGT. CDR3: CASNNYRGCVSEAFF. CDR3 bases: TGTGCCAGCAACAATTACAGGGGGTGCGTGTCTGAAGCTTTCTTT.

This clonotype appeared many times. V and J are TRBV4-3 and TRBJ2-3, with no clear D. Germline CDR1 LGHNA, CDR2 YSLEER. The CDR3 is made up of 15 amino acids. V dropped 0 bases and J dropped 0 bases, with 7 bases sitting between them. The CDR3 sequence is CASSQDRGSTDTQYF. For the CDR3, the DNA is TGCGCCAGCAGCCAAGATCGCGGTAGCACAGATACGCAGTATTTT.

There are a few counts of this clonotype. The V gene is TRBV5-1, the J gene TRBJ2-6, with 7 bases identical to TRBD2. Germline loops: CDR1 SGHRS, CDR2 YFSETQ. The ends lost 2 bases at V and 0 bases at J; junction bases unmatched: 11. The CDR3 runs 19 residues. CDR3 loop: CASSLFQLASLSGANVLTF. DNA of the CDR3: TGCGCCAGCAGCTTATTTCAACTAGCGAGCCTCTCTGGGGCCAACGTCCTGACTTTC.

The J gene is TRBJ1-4, the V gene TRBV4-3; D ambiguous. V dropped 1 base and J dropped 8 bases, with 8 bases sitting between them. This CDR3 region has 13 residues. Germline CDR1 reads LGHNA; CDR2 reads YSLEER. CDR3 bases: TGCGCCAGCAGCCAAGGGGGAGTAGAAAAACTGTTTTTT. Amino acid sequence: CASSQGGVEKLFF.